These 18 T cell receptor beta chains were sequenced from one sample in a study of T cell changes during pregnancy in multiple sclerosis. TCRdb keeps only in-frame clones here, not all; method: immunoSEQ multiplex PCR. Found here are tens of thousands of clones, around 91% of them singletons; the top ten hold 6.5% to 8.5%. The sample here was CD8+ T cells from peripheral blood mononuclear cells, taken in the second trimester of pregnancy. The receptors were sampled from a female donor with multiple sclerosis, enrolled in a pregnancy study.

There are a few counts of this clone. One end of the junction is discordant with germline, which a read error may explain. In DNA, the CDR3 is TGTGCTAGCAGCTTAGGGGGGGGTCAGCCCCAGCATTTT. Protein: CASSLGGGQPQHF. This chain joins TRBV7-7 and TRBJ1-5; possible D gene TRBD1, 6 bases. The CDR3 has 13 amino acids. Germline CDR1 reads SSHAT; CDR2 reads FNYEAQ (reference sequence).

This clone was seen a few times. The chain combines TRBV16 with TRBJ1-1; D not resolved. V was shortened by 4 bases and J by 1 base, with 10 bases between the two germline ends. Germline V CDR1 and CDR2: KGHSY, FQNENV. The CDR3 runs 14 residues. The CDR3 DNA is TGTGCCAGCAGCCCCTGGGAGGCGAACACTGAAGCTTTCTTT. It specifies CASSPWEANTEAFF.

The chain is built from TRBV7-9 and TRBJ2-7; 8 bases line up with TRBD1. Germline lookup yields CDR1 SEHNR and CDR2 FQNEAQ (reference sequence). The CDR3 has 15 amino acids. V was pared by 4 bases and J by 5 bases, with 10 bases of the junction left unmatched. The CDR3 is CASSSPGGRDDEQYF. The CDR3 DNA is TGTGCCAGCAGCTCCCCAGGGGGCCGGGACGACGAGCAGTACTTC.

CDR3 bases: TGTGCCAGCAGTCCCCGGGGGGATCAGCCCCAGCATTTT. It codes for CASSPRGDQPQHF. The chain employs TRBV27 and TRBJ1-5; weak D call: TRBD1 (5 bases). From germline, CDR1 is MNHEY and CDR2 SMNVEV (reference sequence). Between the trimmed V and J ends, which lost 5 bases and 5 bases, there was a span of 10 bases. The CDR3 sequence is 13 residues long.

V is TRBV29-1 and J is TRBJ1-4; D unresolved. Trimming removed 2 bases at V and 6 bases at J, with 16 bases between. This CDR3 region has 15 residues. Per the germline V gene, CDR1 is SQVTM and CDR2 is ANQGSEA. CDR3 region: CSVETPRDGDEKLFF. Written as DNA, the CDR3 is TGCAGCGTTGAAACTCCGAGGGATGGAGATGAAAAACTGTTTTTT.

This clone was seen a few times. Here the CDR3 reads CASARGEEEQFF. CDR3 DNA sequence: TGTGCCAGTGCCAGGGGAGAGGAAGAGCAGTTCTTC. The V call is TRBV7-6, the J call TRBJ2-1; D might be TRBD1 (6 bases). Trimming left V 9 bases short and J 10 bases short, with 16 bases between. The CDR3 contains 12 residues. Germline V gives CDR1 SGHVS, CDR2 FNYEAQ.

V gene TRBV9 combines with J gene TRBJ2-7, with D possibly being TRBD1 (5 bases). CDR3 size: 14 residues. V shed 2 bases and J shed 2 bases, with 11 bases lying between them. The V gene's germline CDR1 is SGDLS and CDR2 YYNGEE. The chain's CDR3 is CASSVGQGAYEQYF. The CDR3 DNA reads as TGTGCCAGCAGCGTTGGACAAGGGGCCTACGAGCAGTACTTC.

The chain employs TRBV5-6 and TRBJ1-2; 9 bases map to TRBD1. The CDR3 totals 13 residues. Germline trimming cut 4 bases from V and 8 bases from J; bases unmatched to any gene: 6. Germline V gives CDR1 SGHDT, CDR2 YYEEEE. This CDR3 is CASSPQGADGYTF. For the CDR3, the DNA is TGTGCCAGCAGCCCACAGGGGGCGGACGGCTACACCTTC.

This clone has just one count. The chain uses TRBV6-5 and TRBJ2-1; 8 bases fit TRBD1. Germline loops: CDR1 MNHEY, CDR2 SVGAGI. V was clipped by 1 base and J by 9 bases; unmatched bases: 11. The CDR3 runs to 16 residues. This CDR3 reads CASSYWKRTGYGEQFF. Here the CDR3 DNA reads TGTGCCAGCAGTTACTGGAAGAGGACAGGGTATGGTGAGCAGTTCTTC.

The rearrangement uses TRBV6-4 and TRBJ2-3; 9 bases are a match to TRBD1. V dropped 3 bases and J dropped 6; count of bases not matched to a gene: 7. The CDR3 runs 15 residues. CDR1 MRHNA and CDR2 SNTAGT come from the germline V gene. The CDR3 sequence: CASSEGQGRFDTQYF. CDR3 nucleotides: TGTGCCAGCAGTGAGGGACAGGGTCGATTTGATACGCAGTATTTT.

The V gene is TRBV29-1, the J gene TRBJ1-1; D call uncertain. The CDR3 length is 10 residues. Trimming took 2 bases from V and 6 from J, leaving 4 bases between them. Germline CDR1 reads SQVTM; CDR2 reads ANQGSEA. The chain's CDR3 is CSVERAEAFF. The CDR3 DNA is TGCAGCGTTGAACGGGCTGAAGCTTTCTTT.

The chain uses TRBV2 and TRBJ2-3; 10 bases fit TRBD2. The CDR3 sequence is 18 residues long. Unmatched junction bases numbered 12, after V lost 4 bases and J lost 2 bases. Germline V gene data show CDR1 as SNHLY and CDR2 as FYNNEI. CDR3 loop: CASSGPPGSGGDTDTQYF. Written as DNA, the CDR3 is TGTGCCAGCAGTGGACCGCCCGGAAGCGGGGGGGACACAGATACGCAGTATTTT.

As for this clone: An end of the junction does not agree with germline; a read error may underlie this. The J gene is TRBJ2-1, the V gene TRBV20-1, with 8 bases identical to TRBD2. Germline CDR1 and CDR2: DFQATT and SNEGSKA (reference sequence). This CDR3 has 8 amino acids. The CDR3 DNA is TGCAGTGCTACCGGGGGGGTCTTC. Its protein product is CSATGGVF.

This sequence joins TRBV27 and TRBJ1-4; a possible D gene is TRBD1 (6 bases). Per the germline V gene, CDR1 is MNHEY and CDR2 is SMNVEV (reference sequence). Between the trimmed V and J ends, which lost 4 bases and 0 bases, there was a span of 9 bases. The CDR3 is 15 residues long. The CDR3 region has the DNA TGTGCCAGCAGTTCCCCAGGGGCAACTAATGAAAAACTGTTTTTT. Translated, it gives CASSSPGATNEKLFF.

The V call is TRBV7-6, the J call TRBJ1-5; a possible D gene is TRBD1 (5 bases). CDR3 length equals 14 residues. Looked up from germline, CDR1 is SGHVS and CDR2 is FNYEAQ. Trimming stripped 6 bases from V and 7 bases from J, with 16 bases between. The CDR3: CASSLGGWGQPQHF. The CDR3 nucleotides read TGTGCCAGCAGTTTGGGAGGGTGGGGCCAGCCCCAGCATTTT.

The CDR3 nucleotides read TGCAGCGGGGGACAGGGCCGGGGCACCGGGGAGCTGTTTTTT. It is translated as CSGGQGRGTGELFF. V and J are TRBV29-1 and TRBJ2-2; 9 positions match TRBD1. This CDR3 contains 14 residues. V lost 7 bases and J lost 4; bases outside the gene matches: 7. The germline V gene encodes CDR1 SQVTM and CDR2 ANQGSEA.

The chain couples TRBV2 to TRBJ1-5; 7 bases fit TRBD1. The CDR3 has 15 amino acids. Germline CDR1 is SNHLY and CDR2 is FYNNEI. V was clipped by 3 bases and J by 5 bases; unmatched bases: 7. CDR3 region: CASSDDRVWDQPQHF. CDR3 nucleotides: TGTGCCAGCAGTGACGACAGGGTTTGGGATCAGCCCCAGCATTTT.

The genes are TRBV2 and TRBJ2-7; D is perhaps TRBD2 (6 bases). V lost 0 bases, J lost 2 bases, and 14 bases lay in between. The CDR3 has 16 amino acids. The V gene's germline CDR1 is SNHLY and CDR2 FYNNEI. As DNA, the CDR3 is TGTGCCAGCAGTGAAGCGGGCGGGGAAAACCCCTACGAGCAGTACTTC. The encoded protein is CASSEAGGENPYEQYF.